This T cell receptor beta chain was sequenced in a study of control samples from healthy donors and cancer patients. Some clones are missing from TCRdb's copy, which holds only in-frame ones; the method was immunoSEQ multiplex PCR. The data contain tens of thousands of clones, roughly 94% of them seen just once; the ten biggest clones take up 2.4%. This CDR3 spans 15 amino acids. CDR1 is MNHNS, CDR2 SASEGT, per germline. V lost 2 bases and J lost 4, with 13 bases in between. The sample taken for sequencing was blood. This chain links TRBV6-1 with TRBJ2-3, with D unresolved. The source is a man aged 25-45 years in good health. The CDR3 sequence: CASSELVDAADTQYF. In nucleotides, the CDR3 is TGTGCCAGCAGTGAACTGGTGGACGCGGCAGATACGCAGTATTTT.